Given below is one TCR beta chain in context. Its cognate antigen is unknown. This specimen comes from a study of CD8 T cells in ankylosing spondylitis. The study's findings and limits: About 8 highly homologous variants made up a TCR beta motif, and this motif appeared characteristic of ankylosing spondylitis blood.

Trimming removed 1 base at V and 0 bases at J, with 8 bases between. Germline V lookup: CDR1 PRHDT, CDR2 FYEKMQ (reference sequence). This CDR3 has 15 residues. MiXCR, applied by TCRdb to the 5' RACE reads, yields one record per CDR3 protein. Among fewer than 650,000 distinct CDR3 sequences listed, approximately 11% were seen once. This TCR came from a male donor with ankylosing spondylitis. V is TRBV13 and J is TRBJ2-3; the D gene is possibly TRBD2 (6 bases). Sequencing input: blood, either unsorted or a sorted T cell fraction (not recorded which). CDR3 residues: CASSLAGESTDTQYF. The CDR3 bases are TGTGCCAGCAGCTTAGCGGGAGAGAGCACAGATACGCAGTATTTT.